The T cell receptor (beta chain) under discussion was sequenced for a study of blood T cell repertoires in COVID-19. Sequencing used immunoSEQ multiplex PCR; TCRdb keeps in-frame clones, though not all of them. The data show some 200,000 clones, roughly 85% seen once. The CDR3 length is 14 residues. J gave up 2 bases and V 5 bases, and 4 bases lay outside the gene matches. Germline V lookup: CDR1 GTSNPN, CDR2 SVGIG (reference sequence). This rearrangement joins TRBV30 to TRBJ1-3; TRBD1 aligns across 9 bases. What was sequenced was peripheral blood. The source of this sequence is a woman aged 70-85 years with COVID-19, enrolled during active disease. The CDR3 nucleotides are TGTGCCTGGGGGACAGGGTCTGCTGGAAACACCATATATTTT. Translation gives CAWGTGSAGNTIYF.